The 28 T cell receptor beta chains below all came from one sample that was sequenced in a study of cytomegalovirus exposure and HLA in healthy donors. Assay: immunoSEQ multiplex PCR; the TCRdb copy retains only in-frame clones and omits some. The table shows some 170,000 clones, with around 85% occurring only once. Sequencing used PBMCs. All receptors come from a young man in good health and CMV-seropositive.

This clone was observed once. The genes are TRBV6-5 and TRBJ1-1; 7 bases match TRBD1. The CDR3 extends over 14 amino acids. The germline CDR1 and CDR2 sequences are MNHEY and SVGAGI. With 6 bases clipped from V and 3 bases from J, the junction kept 7 bases outside the gene matches. The chain's CDR3 is CASSTGTVHTEAFF. CDR3 DNA: TGTGCCAGCAGCACCGGGACAGTCCACACTGAAGCTTTCTTT.

This chain connects TRBV15 to TRBJ2-1; 7 nucleotides agree with TRBD2. Trimming cost V 3 bases and J 0 bases; bases outside gene matches: 2. CDR1 and CDR2 (germline): LNHNV, YYDKDF (reference sequence). CDR3 length equals 15 residues. The CDR3 protein is CATSRGTISYNEQFF. The CDR3 DNA follows: TGTGCCACCAGCAGGGGGACTATCTCCTACAATGAGCAGTTCTTC.

This chain links TRBV4-3 with TRBJ2-4, with 9 bases that match TRBD1. CDR3 length: 15 residues. Germline CDR1 is LGHNA and CDR2 is YSLEER. J gave up 3 bases and V 3 bases, and 3 bases lay outside the gene matches. CDR3 loop: CASSQDRGGKNIQYF. The CDR3 nucleotides are TGCGCCAGCAGCCAGGACAGGGGTGGCAAAAACATTCAGTACTTC.

V and J are TRBV6-5 and TRBJ2-5; D might be TRBD2 (5 bases). Trimming took 6 bases from V and 2 from J, leaving 10 bases between them. This CDR3 comprises 13 residues. The V gene's germline CDR1 is MNHEY and CDR2 SVGAGI. Here the CDR3 reads CASRRAGQETQYF. The CDR3 DNA follows: TGTGCCAGCAGGAGGGCGGGTCAAGAGACCCAGTACTTC.

J is TRBJ2-7 and V is TRBV7-2, with 7 bases lining up with TRBD2. The germline CDR1 and CDR2 sequences are SGHTA and FQGNSA. This CDR3 region has 14 residues. V shed 2 bases and J 0 bases; nucleotides not matched to a gene: 1. CDR3 coding DNA: TGTGCCAGCAGCTTAACTAGCGTCTCCTACGAGCAGTACTTC. Its translation: CASSLTSVSYEQYF.

In DNA form, the CDR3 reads TGTGCCAGCAGTGAATGGGACAGGGATGGAAACACCATATATTTT. Amino acid sequence: CASSEWDRDGNTIYF. This chain uses TRBV2 with TRBJ1-3; TRBD1 matches 9 bases. Trimming at V came to 2 bases and at J to 3 bases, leaving 2 bases not matched to a gene. The CDR3 runs 15 residues. Germline CDR1 is SNHLY and CDR2 is FYNNEI.

The rearrangement links TRBV6-5 to TRBJ2-5; D is undetermined. Between the trimmed V and J ends, which lost 5 bases and 4 bases, there was a span of 17 bases. The CDR3 runs 15 residues. Per germline, CDR1 MNHEY and CDR2 SVGAGI. Here the CDR3 reads CASSNAAARGETQYF. DNA for the CDR3: TGTGCCAGCAGTAACGCGGCTGCCCGTGGAGAGACCCAGTACTTC.

This clone occurred once. V is TRBV2 and J is TRBJ2-3; the D is unclear. The V gene's germline CDR1 is SNHLY and CDR2 FYNNEI. This CDR3 contains 14 residues. Trimming shortened V by 1 base and J by 2 bases, and 7 bases separated the two germline ends. The CDR3 is CASSEDYFTDTQYF. The CDR3 coding sequence is TGTGCCAGCAGTGAAGATTACTTCACAGATACGCAGTATTTT.

The chain recombines TRBV6-5 with TRBJ2-3; 9 bases map to TRBD1. CDR3 length equals 16 residues. V shed 4 bases and J 4 bases; nucleotides not matched to a gene: 9. Germline CDR1 and CDR2: MNHEY and SVGAGI. CDR3 residues: CASSWGTGYGADTQYF. The CDR3 DNA is TGTGCCAGCAGTTGGGGGACAGGGTATGGTGCAGATACGCAGTATTTT.

V gene TRBV5-6 combines with J gene TRBJ2-1, with 10 bases fitting TRBD2. Germline lookup yields CDR1 SGHDT and CDR2 YYEEEE. The CDR3 contains 16 residues. The V and J ends lost 0 bases and 3 bases, in that order; junction bases with no gene match: 3. DNA for the CDR3: TGTGCCAGCAGCTTGGAGCGGGGGGGAAACTACAATGAGCAGTTCTTC. This encodes CASSLERGGNYNEQFF.

V and J are TRBV7-8 and TRBJ1-1; the match to TRBD1 covers 9 bases. Germline values: CDR1 SGHVS, CDR2 FQNEAQ. The ends lost 0 bases at V and 2 bases at J; junction bases unmatched: 10. The CDR3 totals 18 residues. CDR3 nucleotides: TGTGCCAGCAGCTTAGCGCGAACAGGGGGCGGCTTCAACACTGAAGCTTTCTTT. Translation: CASSLARTGGGFNTEAFF.

The sample holds a few counts of this clone. This chain uses TRBV19 with TRBJ1-2, with D possibly being TRBD1 (6 bases). Germline V gene data show CDR1 as LNHDA and CDR2 as SQIVND (reference sequence). The CDR3 sequence is 14 residues long. The V end was cut by 7 bases, the J end by 5 bases, with 17 bases between. CDR3 in amino acids: CASTTAQGTYGYTF. CDR3 in DNA: TGTGCCAGTACCACCGCACAGGGAACTTATGGCTACACCTTC.

This chain joins TRBV11-2 and TRBJ1-4; 11 nucleotides match TRBD1. This CDR3 is built from 14 residues. V trimming: 4 bases; J trimming: 7 bases; junction bases outside the gene matches: 2. Germline V CDR1 and CDR2: SGHAT, FQNNGV. CDR3 sequence reads: CASSSDRGREKLFF. As DNA, the CDR3 is TGTGCCAGCAGCTCGGACAGGGGGCGTGAAAAACTGTTTTTT.

The chain couples TRBV7-2 to TRBJ2-4; possible D gene TRBD2, 7 bases. CDR1 is SGHTA and CDR2 is FQGNSA in the germline V gene. Trimming removed 1 base from V and 6 bases from J, with 13 bases in between. The CDR3 extends over 15 amino acids. The DNA for the CDR3 is TGTGCCAGCAGCTTAGAGGCGGGGGCGAGAAACATTCAGTACTTC. Its translation is CASSLEAGARNIQYF.

The CDR3 DNA is TGTGCCAGCAGCGCATGGGACAGTCAGAACACTGAAGCTTTCTTT. Encoded protein: CASSAWDSQNTEAFF. This chain links TRBV9 with TRBJ1-1, with 7 nucleotides matching TRBD1. The germline V gene has CDR1 SGDLS and CDR2 YYNGEE. V shed 3 bases, J shed 1 base, and the junction held 6 bases outside the gene matches. The CDR3 contains 15 residues.

This chain links TRBV29-1 with TRBJ2-7, with TRBD1 matching 9 bases. In germline, CDR1 is SQVTM, CDR2 ANQGSEA. Losses at the gene ends were 4 bases for V and 4 bases for J; bases not matched to a gene: 8. The CDR3 sequence is 14 residues long. CDR3 nucleotide sequence: TGCAGCGTTGCAATGGTCGGACAGGGGTACGAGCAGTACTTC. Protein: CSVAMVGQGYEQYF.

The genes are TRBV4-3 and TRBJ2-3, with D hard to call. Germline V gives CDR1 LGHNA, CDR2 YSLEER. The CDR3 totals 16 residues. Trimming removed 3 bases at V and 0 bases at J, with 13 bases between. The CDR3 reads CASSHLDSGSTDTQYF. The CDR3 nucleotides read TGCGCCAGCAGCCACCTCGACTCCGGGAGCACAGATACGCAGTATTTT.

The chain couples TRBV10-2 to TRBJ2-7; 7 bases agree with TRBD1. V lost 5 bases, J lost 6 bases, and 7 bases stayed unmatched. There are 13 residues in the CDR3. Germline CDR1 reads WSHSY; CDR2 reads SAAADI. The CDR3, as DNA: TGCGCCAGCAGTTTAGACTCAGGGGGCGAGCAGTACTTC. Translation: CASSLDSGGEQYF.

This clone was detected only a few times. The genes are TRBV7-2 and TRBJ1-2, with 8 bases aligning to TRBD1. Germline-derived CDR1 and CDR2 are SGHTA and FQGNSA. The CDR3 is made up of 14 amino acids. Trimming at V came to 1 base and at J to 6 bases, leaving 4 bases not matched to a gene. DNA for the CDR3: TGTGCCAGCAGCTTAGTCCTACAGGGGGATGGCTACACCTTC. This gives the protein CASSLVLQGDGYTF.

The J gene is TRBJ1-3, the V gene TRBV4-1; the match to TRBD1 covers 8 bases. There are 15 residues in the CDR3. The J segment lost 1 base and the V segment lost 6 bases, leaving 5 bases of the junction unmatched. The germline V gene encodes CDR1 MGHRA and CDR2 YSYEKL. CDR3 in DNA: TGCGCCAGCAGGCCGCAGGGGGCGTCTGGAAACACCATATATTTT. Amino acid sequence: CASRPQGASGNTIYF.

The V call is TRBV13, the J call TRBJ1-2, with 9 bases matching TRBD1. J gave up 5 bases and V 5 bases, and 6 bases lay outside the gene matches. The CDR3 is 14 residues long. Per germline, CDR1 PRHDT and CDR2 FYEKMQ (reference sequence). The CDR3 nucleotides read TGTGCCAGCAGCCCGGACAGGGGTAGTTATGGCTACACCTTC. Its translation: CASSPDRGSYGYTF.

This chain connects TRBV4-1 to TRBJ2-3, with D possibly being TRBD2 (5 bases). The V end lost 3 bases, the J end lost 4 bases, and 17 bases lay between the germline ends. Germline V gives CDR1 MGHRA, CDR2 YSYEKL. This CDR3 is 16 amino acids long. The CDR3 sequence: CASSQPLLDRPDTQYF. In DNA form, the CDR3 reads TGCGCCAGCAGCCAGCCCTTACTAGATAGGCCAGATACGCAGTATTTT.

This clone has more than one count but fewer than ten. The chain is built from TRBV18 and TRBJ2-7; 9 positions agree with TRBD1. This CDR3 spans 14 amino acids. The germline V gene has CDR1 KGHSH and CDR2 LQKENI. The V segment lost 3 bases and the J segment 5 bases; nucleotides outside the gene matches: 5. The CDR3, as DNA: TGTGCCAGCTCACCGCAGGGACAGGGACACGAGCAGTACTTC. Protein sequence: CASSPQGQGHEQYF.

This chain joins TRBV9 and TRBJ2-5, with D possibly being TRBD2 (7 bases). The germline CDR1 and CDR2 sequences are SGDLS and YYNGEE. V gave up 1 base and J gave up 5 bases, with 15 bases separating them. The CDR3 sequence is 15 residues long. CDR3 sequence: CASSVRGGGEETQYF. The CDR3 nucleotides are TGTGCCAGCAGCGTACGCGGGGGCGGCGAGGAGACCCAGTACTTC. Full variable domain (missing parts from reference TRBV9 and TRBJ2-5): DSGVTQTPKHLITATGQRVTLRCSPRSGDLSVYWYQQSLDQGLQFLIQYYNGEERAKGNILERFSAQQFPDLHSELNLSSLELGDSALYFCASSVRGGGEETQYFGPGTRLLVL.

The J gene is TRBJ2-5, the V gene TRBV5-1, with a possible D match to TRBD1 (5 bases). The V and J ends lost 0 bases and 0 bases respectively, with 9 bases between them. This CDR3 has 15 residues. Germline CDR1 reads SGHRS; CDR2 reads YFSETQ. The CDR3 sequence is CASSLVGLHQETQYF. DNA for the CDR3: TGCGCCAGCAGCTTGGTGGGGCTGCACCAAGAGACCCAGTACTTC.

This sequence joins TRBV19 and TRBJ2-2; TRBD1 matches 9 bases. The CDR3 covers 16 residues. Looked up from germline, CDR1 is LNHDA and CDR2 is SQIVND (reference sequence). Losses at the gene ends were 3 bases for V and 4 bases for J; bases not matched to a gene: 6. The CDR3 protein is CASSIPKTGGTGELFF. The CDR3 DNA reads TGTGCCAGTAGTATTCCGAAGACAGGGGGCACCGGGGAGCTGTTTTTT.

The rearrangement joins TRBV9 to TRBJ1-2; 9 bases align to TRBD1. CDR3 size: 15 residues. Germline values: CDR1 SGDLS, CDR2 YYNGEE. V was clipped by 4 bases and J by 4 bases; unmatched bases: 8. Written as DNA, the CDR3 is TGTGCCAGCAGCTCCGGGACAGGGCCTGGCTATGGCTACACCTTC. It translates to CASSSGTGPGYGYTF.

This chain connects TRBV4-3 to TRBJ2-3; the match to TRBD2 covers 10 bases. With V trimmed by 2 bases and J by 8 bases, 4 bases remained unmatched. The CDR3 is 14 residues long. Germline lookup yields CDR1 LGHNA and CDR2 YSLEER. Here the CDR3 reads CASSQSGGASTQYF. The DNA of the CDR3 is TGCGCCAGCAGCCAAAGCGGGGGGGCAAGTACGCAGTATTTT.